These 17 T cell receptor beta chains were all obtained from the same sample, sequenced in a study of CD8 T cells in ankylosing spondylitis. TCRdb processed the 5' RACE reads anew with MiXCR; each CDR3 protein has one entry. The repertoire has roughly 120,000 distinct CDR3 sequences, 7% of them found once; the top ten carry 12%. The sample consisted of blood, either unsorted or a sorted T cell fraction (not recorded which). The receptors here all came from a male donor with ankylosing spondylitis or in good health (not recorded which).

The chain is built from TRBV7-9 and TRBJ2-3; possibly TRBD1 for D (5 bases). This CDR3 is built from 15 residues. CDR1 is SEHNR, CDR2 FQNEAQ, per germline (reference sequence). Trimming stripped 0 bases from V and 2 bases from J, with 9 bases between. The CDR3 region is CASSLAGDPTDTQYF. CDR3 sequence (DNA): TGTGCCAGCAGCTTAGCAGGGGATCCCACAGATACGCAGTATTTT.

This clonotype was seen ten or more times. The chain couples TRBV5-1 to TRBJ2-2; 7 bases agree with TRBD1. This CDR3 contains 14 residues. The germline V gene has CDR1 SGHRS and CDR2 YFSETQ. The V segment lost 4 bases and the J segment 3 bases; nucleotides outside the gene matches: 3. CDR3 loop: CASSLQGYTGELFF. DNA of the CDR3: TGCGCCAGCAGCCTACAGGGGTACACCGGGGAGCTGTTTTTT.

This clonotype was picked up many times. The genes are TRBV28 and TRBJ2-3, with 7 bases fitting TRBD2. In germline, CDR1 is MDHEN, CDR2 SYDVKM. Unmatched junction bases numbered 8, after V lost 7 bases and J lost 1 base. This CDR3 comprises 15 residues. The CDR3 region is CASILAAERTDTQYF. CDR3 sequence (DNA): TGTGCCAGCATCCTAGCGGCCGAGCGCACAGATACGCAGTATTTT.

This clonotype appeared many times. V gene TRBV12-3 or TRBV12-4 combines with J gene TRBJ1-4; D unclear. V lost 4 bases to trimming and J lost 6 bases, with 3 bases between them. The CDR3 is 11 amino acids. As DNA, the CDR3 is TGTGCCAGCAGTTGGCATGAAAAACTGTTTTTT. It translates to CASSWHEKLFF.

This clonotype was seen many times. The chain recombines TRBV20-1 with TRBJ1-5, with a weak D call TRBD1 (6 bases). With 4 bases removed from V and 6 bases from J, the gap between germline ends came to 10 bases. The CDR3 sequence is 12 residues long. CDR1 DFQATT and CDR2 SNEGSKA come from the germline V gene (reference sequence). CDR3 bases: TGCAGTGCTACGGGGGGCACTCAGCCCCAGCATTTT. Protein product: CSATGGTQPQHF.

This clonotype came up many times. This chain links TRBV20-1 with TRBJ2-7, with D uncertain. Germline V gene data show CDR1 as DFQATT and CDR2 as SNEGSKA (reference sequence). The CDR3 has 12 residues. With 3 bases removed from V and 0 bases from J, the gap between germline ends came to 6 bases. In DNA form, the CDR3 reads TGCAGTGCTAGCCCGAGCTCCTACGAGCAGTACTTC. The encoded protein is CSASPSSYEQYF.

This clonotype was observed a handful of times. The chain is built from TRBV15 and TRBJ1-3; the D gene is possibly TRBD1 (6 bases). Germline V CDR1 and CDR2: LNHNV, YYDKDF (reference sequence). The CDR3 consists of 13 residues. Trimming stripped 8 bases from V and 2 bases from J, with 10 bases between. CDR3 bases: TGTGCCACCTCTTGGACAGCTGGAAACACCATATATTTT. Translated: CATSWTAGNTIYF. The full variable domain, rest sourced from reference TRBV15 and TRBJ1-3, is DAMVIQNPRYQVTQFGKPVTLSCSQTLNHNVMYWYQQKSSQAPKLLFHYYDKDFNNEADTPDNFQSRRPNTSFCFLDIRSPGLGDTAMYLCATSWTAGNTIYFGEGSWLTVV.

This clonotype came up many times. This sequence joins TRBV6-1 and TRBJ2-7; D is ambiguous. Trimming took 4 bases from V and 11 from J, leaving 9 bases between them. Per the germline V gene, CDR1 is MNHNS and CDR2 is SASEGT. This CDR3 contains 10 residues. The CDR3 DNA reads as TGTGCCAGCAGTGTCAAAAAGGAGTACTTC. The encoded protein is CASSVKKEYF.

For this clonotype: A much larger clone lies a single base off, so this may be a read error. The rearrangement uses TRBV5-1 and TRBJ2-5, with D possibly called TRBD1 or TRBD2 (5 bases each). The CDR3 spans 15 residues. V gave up 6 bases and J gave up 2 bases, with 17 bases separating them. Germline V gene lookup returns CDR1 SGHRS and CDR2 YFSETQ. In DNA form, the CDR3 reads TGCGCCAGCACCACGACCGGGACCAAACAAGAGACCCAGTACTTC. Its translation: CASTTTGTKQETQYF.

This clonotype occurred many times. Here the CDR3 reads CASSLGLASPGELFF. CDR3 coding DNA: TGCGCCAGCAGCCTGGGACTAGCGTCGCCCGGGGAGCTGTTTTTT. The J gene is TRBJ2-2, the V gene TRBV5-1, with 10 positions matching TRBD2. This CDR3 is built from 15 residues. The junction had 6 bases not matched to a gene; V was cut back by 4 bases and J by 6 bases. Germline V lookup: CDR1 SGHRS, CDR2 YFSETQ. Based on the CDR3 plus reference TRBV5-1 and TRBJ2-2, the full variable domain is KAGVTQTPRYLIKTRGQQVTLSCSPISGHRSVSWYQQTPGQGLQFLFEYFSETQRNKGNFPGRFSGRQFSNSRSEMNVSTLELGDSALYLCASSLGLASPGELFFGEGSRLTVL.

This clonotype came up many times. The rearrangement joins TRBV2 to TRBJ2-2; 7 nucleotides align to TRBD1. This CDR3 is 13 amino acids long. Unmatched junction bases numbered 2, after V lost 6 bases and J lost 4 bases. From germline, CDR1 is SNHLY and CDR2 FYNNEI. CDR3 nucleotides: TGTGCCAGCAGCACAGGGGTCACCGGGGAGCTGTTTTTT. Translated, it gives CASSTGVTGELFF.

This clonotype was counted at least ten times. The chain couples TRBV20-1 to TRBJ2-1; unclear D gene. V lost 6 bases to trimming and J lost 0 bases, with 15 bases between them. This CDR3 has 15 amino acids. Germline V gene lookup returns CDR1 DFQATT and CDR2 SNEGSKA (reference sequence). The CDR3 bases are TGCAGTGCCTCCACAACGTTTACCTCCTACAATGAGCAGTTCTTC. This encodes CSASTTFTSYNEQFF.

This clonotype appeared many times. The V call is TRBV29-1, the J call TRBJ2-1; TRBD2 might be the D (7 bases). The CDR3 is made up of 13 amino acids. Trimming left V 7 bases short and J 10 bases short, with 20 bases between. Germline lookup yields CDR1 SQVTM and CDR2 ANQGSEA. The CDR3 DNA follows: TGCAGCGACCAAAGGGGGGGGGTCGGCGAGCAGTTCTTC. It encodes CSDQRGGVGEQFF.

The J gene is TRBJ2-3, the V gene TRBV19, with D maybe TRBD1 (5 bases). The CDR3 totals 14 residues. From germline, CDR1 is LNHDA and CDR2 SQIVND (reference sequence). V was cut by 2 bases and J by 0 bases, with 6 bases left in between. The CDR3 DNA is TGTGCCAGTAGTATACAGGGAAGCACAGATACGCAGTATTTT. This codes for CASSIQGSTDTQYF. Using reference TRBV19 and TRBJ2-3 for the parts outside the CDR3, the full variable domain is DGGITQSPKYLFRKEGQNVTLSCEQNLNHDAMYWYRQDPGQGLRLIYYSQIVNDFQKGDIAEGYSVSREKKESFPLTVTSAQKNPTAFYLCASSIQGSTDTQYFGPGTRLTVL.

This clonotype came up many times. J is TRBJ1-5 and V is TRBV19; 8 bases are a match to TRBD1. J gave up 7 bases and V 5 bases, and 10 bases lay outside the gene matches. The CDR3 loop spans 15 amino acids. CDR1 LNHDA and CDR2 SQIVND come from the germline V gene (reference sequence). This chain's CDR3 is CASSERRGLGQPQHF. CDR3 DNA: TGTGCCAGTAGTGAGCGCAGGGGGCTGGGGCAGCCCCAGCATTTT.

This clonotype was seen repeatedly, ten times or more. The rearrangement uses TRBV4-2 and TRBJ2-7; D unclear. Germline CDR1 and CDR2: LGHNA and YNFKEQ. This CDR3 contains 13 residues. The V end was cut by 2 bases, the J end by 1 base, with 6 bases between. CDR3 sequence: CASSQPLSYEQYF. The CDR3 coding sequence is TGTGCCAGCAGCCAACCTCTATCCTACGAGCAGTACTTC.

This clonotype was seen ten or more times. The chain combines TRBV7-8 with TRBJ2-7, with a weak D call TRBD2 (5 bases). Between the trimmed V and J ends, which lost 10 bases and 5 bases, there was a span of 12 bases. The CDR3 spans 11 residues. From germline, CDR1 is SGHVS and CDR2 FQNEAQ. The CDR3 bases are TGTGCCACTCAAGGTAGCGACGAGCAGTACTTC. It translates to CATQGSDEQYF.